This TCR beta chain was profiled in a study of a mutant IDH1 vaccine in newly diagnosed glioma. Time point described: week 47, end of study. Doses consisted of 300 ug of mutant IDH1 20-mer peptide each, paired with topical imiquimod. V trimming: 5 bases; J trimming: 6 bases; junction bases outside the gene matches: 6. This CDR3 spans 14 amino acids. The germline gives CDR1 SGHVS, CDR2 FNYEAQ. TCRdb keeps only in-frame clones here, not all; method: immunoSEQ multiplex PCR. The sample holds about 56,000 clones, roughly 80% seen once. Comments on this clone: Its specificity is not known.

This specimen consisted of PBMCs, obtained from a glioma patient whose treatment included an IDH1 peptide vaccine. This chain uses TRBV7-6 with TRBJ2-4; 8 bases line up with TRBD2. The sequence derives from a man aged 45-60 years with glioma. In nucleotides, the CDR3 is TGTGCCAGCAGCAAAGGGCGGGGGGCAAACATTCAGTACTTC. This encodes CASSKGRGANIQYF.